This T cell receptor (beta chain) was sequenced during a study of T cell changes during pregnancy in multiple sclerosis. V gave up 8 bases and J gave up 1 base, with 11 bases separating them. CDR3 length: 13 amino acids. Germline CDR1 reads SEHNR; CDR2 reads FQNEAQ (reference sequence). Profiling relied on immunoSEQ multiplex PCR, and the TCRdb table lists in-frame clones only, not all of them. Of about 32,000 clones listed, roughly 89% are singletons. The clonotype originates from a female donor with multiple sclerosis, enrolled in a pregnancy study. The rearrangement links TRBV7-9 to TRBJ2-5; D unclear. The material was CD8+ T cells from peripheral blood mononuclear cells, obtained in the second trimester of pregnancy. The CDR3 protein is CASRPAGQETQYF. The CDR3 bases are TGTGCCAGCCGTCCGGCAGGCCAAGAGACCCAGTACTTC.